This T cell receptor (beta chain) was retrieved from a study of OX40 agonist ivuxolimab in advanced cancers. Study-level information: A diagnosis of hepatocellular carcinoma, melanoma, renal cell or head and neck cancer was present in dose-escalation patients. Subjects had a mean age of about 65 years, with a range of roughly 20 to 79; more than 75% were male. Study observations and caveats: Researchers did not determine the expanded peripheral T cells' antigen specificity. Relative to CD4+, CD8+ T cells held more expanded clones on average.

The repertoire was sequenced with immunoSEQ multiplex PCR; TCRdb's copy has only in-frame clones and lacks some. The data show under 60,000 clones, more than 80% seen once. This CDR3 is built from 16 residues. Trimming cost V 5 bases and J 3 bases, with 20 bases left between them. CDR1 MDHEN and CDR2 SYDVKM come from the germline V gene. A single count supports this clone. Its target is not known. The receptor was derived from an adult with an advanced solid tumor such as melanoma, head and neck, liver or kidney cancer. The sample consisted of CD4+ or CD8+ T cells sorted from blood, taken in a trial of the OX40 agonist ivuxolimab. This chain connects TRBV28 to TRBJ2-7, with D possibly TRBD2 on 6 matching bases. CDR3 DNA sequence: TGTGCCAGCAGTGGCGCCGGGACTCCCGGTGGCTACGAGCAGTACTTC. It encodes CASSGAGTPGGYEQYF.